The 30 T cell receptor beta chains below come from one sample, sequenced in a study of blood T cell repertoires in COVID-19. Libraries were prepared by immunoSEQ multiplex PCR; TCRdb keeps only in-frame clonotypes and omits some of them. The profile shows about 240,000 clones, about 86% of them singletons. Specimen: peripheral blood. These receptors came from a man between 60 and 75 years old with acute or convalescent COVID-19.

The rearrangement joins TRBV6-5 to TRBJ1-1; no clear D gene. Per the germline V gene, CDR1 is MNHEY and CDR2 is SVGAGI. This CDR3 is 13 amino acids long. V lost 8 bases and J 1 base, leaving 11 bases between the germline ends. CDR3 sequence: CASQKPGNTEAFF. The CDR3 region has the DNA TGTGCCAGCCAAAAACCCGGGAACACTGAAGCTTTCTTT.

This clone was found once. The chain has TRBV5-1 and TRBJ2-2; 7 bases agree with TRBD1. Germline V gives CDR1 SGHRS, CDR2 YFSETQ. This CDR3 contains 15 residues. V was pared by 4 bases and J by 2 bases, with 5 bases of the junction left unmatched. In DNA form, the CDR3 reads TGCGCCAGCAGCGAAACAGGGGATAACACCGGGGAGCTGTTTTTT. Protein product: CASSETGDNTGELFF.

This chain joins TRBV7-9 and TRBJ1-6; maybe TRBD1 (6 bases). The CDR3 runs to 14 residues. Germline V gives CDR1 SEHNR, CDR2 FQNEAQ (reference sequence). Trimming removed 8 bases from V and 7 bases from J, with 15 bases in between. The CDR3 coding sequence is TGTGCCAGCTCCGGACAGAGCGGAAATTCACCCCTCCACTTT. It translates to CASSGQSGNSPLHF.

This chain connects TRBV7-8 to TRBJ2-6, with D unclear. V dropped 1 base and J dropped 1 base, with 5 bases sitting between them. The CDR3 consists of 15 residues. CDR1 is SGHVS and CDR2 is FQNEAQ in the germline V gene. Written as DNA, the CDR3 is TGTGCCAGCAGCTTAGTCCGGTCTGGGGCCAACGTCCTGACTTTC. Its translation is CASSLVRSGANVLTF.

The V gene is TRBV4-2, the J gene TRBJ2-5; a possible D gene is TRBD1 (5 bases). The V gene's germline CDR1 is LGHNA and CDR2 YNFKEQ. Deletions cut 0 bases from V and 7 bases from J, with 15 bases between. The length of the CDR3 is 15 residues. Written as DNA, the CDR3 is TGTGCCAGCAGCCAAGAAAGAAGCCCTCAGGGGACCCAGTACTTC. It translates to CASSQERSPQGTQYF.

The rearrangement uses TRBV28 and TRBJ1-1, with TRBD1 identical over 8 bases. The CDR3 runs 14 residues. In germline, CDR1 is MDHEN, CDR2 SYDVKM. The trim removed 7 bases at V and 2 bases at J, leaving 6 bases unmatched. The CDR3 is CASTTGGANTEAFF. In nucleotides, the CDR3 is TGTGCCAGCACCACAGGGGGGGCAAACACTGAAGCTTTCTTT.

The sample holds a few counts of this clone. The chain links TRBV10-3 to TRBJ1-5; no clear D gene. With 0 bases removed from V and 6 bases from J, the gap between germline ends came to 9 bases. Germline values: CDR1 ENHRY, CDR2 SYGVKD. The CDR3 runs to 14 residues. CDR3 sequence (DNA): TGTGCCATCAGTGAGTCGGAGGAGGGTCAGCCCCAGCATTTT. Translating it yields CAISESEEGQPQHF.

The genes are TRBV6-5 and TRBJ2-2; TRBD2 is a possible D gene (5 bases). V lost 6 bases to trimming and J lost 8 bases, with 13 bases between them. Germline loops: CDR1 MNHEY, CDR2 SVGAGI. The CDR3 length is 13 residues. The CDR3, as DNA: TGTGCCAGCAGGGGAGACCTTGCTGGGGAGCTGTTTTTT. The encoded protein is CASRGDLAGELFF.

V usage is TRBV19 and J usage is TRBJ2-1, with 8 nucleotides matching TRBD2. This CDR3 is 16 amino acids long. The germline CDR1 and CDR2 sequences are LNHDA and SQIVND (reference sequence). Losses at the gene ends were 1 base for V and 2 bases for J; bases not matched to a gene: 4. The CDR3 is CASSIVAGFPYNEQFF. The CDR3 region has the DNA TGTGCCAGTAGTATAGTAGCGGGATTTCCCTACAATGAGCAGTTCTTC.

V usage is TRBV11-3 and J usage is TRBJ2-1, with 7 bases aligning to TRBD1. With V trimmed by 1 base and J by 9 bases, 6 bases remained unmatched. Germline V lookup: CDR1 SGHNT, CDR2 YENEEA. CDR3 length equals 14 residues. CDR3: CASSLGRGFGEQFF. CDR3 DNA: TGTGCCAGCAGCTTAGGCAGGGGGTTCGGTGAGCAGTTCTTC. The full variable domain, in which reference TRBV11-3 and TRBJ2-1 provide the parts outside the CDR3, is EAGVVQSPRYKIIEKKQPVAFWCNPISGHNTLYWYLQNLGQGPELLIRYENEEAVDDSQLPKDRFSAERLKGVDSTLKIQPAELGDSAVYLCASSLGRGFGEQFFGPGTRLTVL.

The table lists this clone with a few counts. This chain connects TRBV4-2 to TRBJ2-5; TRBD2 might be the D (7 bases). The V gene's germline CDR1 is LGHNA and CDR2 YNFKEQ. Deletions cut 4 bases from V and 3 bases from J, with 18 bases between. This CDR3 is built from 16 residues. The CDR3 here is CASSPGRGRGEETQYF. For the CDR3, the DNA is TGTGCCAGCAGCCCAGGGAGGGGTAGGGGGGAAGAGACCCAGTACTTC.

This chain joins TRBV4-1 and TRBJ2-3; D is unclear. CDR3 length equals 12 residues. Per the germline V gene, CDR1 is MGHRA and CDR2 is YSYEKL. V lost 4 bases and J lost 0, with 2 bases in between. The CDR3 bases are TGCGCCAGCAGCCTAAGCACAGATACGCAGTATTTT. Protein sequence: CASSLSTDTQYF.

The J gene is TRBJ1-1, the V gene TRBV4-3; D call uncertain. V dropped 0 bases and J dropped 6 bases, with 11 bases sitting between them. Germline CDR1 LGHNA, CDR2 YSLEER. The CDR3 is made up of 14 amino acids. The CDR3: CASSQDMRESEAFF. The CDR3 coding sequence is TGCGCCAGCAGCCAAGATATGAGGGAATCTGAAGCTTTCTTT.

This clone occurred a few times. The chain couples TRBV6-5 to TRBJ1-6, with unresolved D. The germline V and J ends were trimmed by 3 bases and 9 bases, with 18 bases remaining between them. CDR1 is MNHEY and CDR2 is SVGAGI in the germline V gene. The CDR3 extends over 16 amino acids. The CDR3 reads CASSYITPGGSSPLHF. The CDR3 nucleotides read TGTGCCAGCAGTTATATCACCCCGGGAGGAAGTTCACCCCTCCACTTT.

V is TRBV7-2 and J is TRBJ2-7; 8 positions match TRBD1. V trimming: 5 bases; J trimming: 2 bases; junction bases outside the gene matches: 5. The CDR3 spans 14 residues. Looked up from germline, CDR1 is SGHTA and CDR2 is FQGNSA. CDR3 bases: TGTGCCAGCAGCGAAGGACAGGGCCCCTACGAGCAGTACTTC. Protein: CASSEGQGPYEQYF.

The chain combines TRBV30 with TRBJ1-2; 9 nucleotides line up with TRBD1. V was pared by 4 bases and J by 6 bases, with 15 bases of the junction left unmatched. In germline, CDR1 is GTSNPN, CDR2 SVGIG (reference sequence). This CDR3 spans 16 amino acids. This CDR3 is CAWKKPGTGQPHGYTF. The CDR3 DNA is TGTGCCTGGAAAAAACCCGGGACAGGGCAACCCCATGGCTACACCTTC. Variable domain in full (rest from reference TRBV30 and TRBJ1-2): SQTIHQWPATLVQPVGSPLSLECTVEGTSNPNLYWYRQAAGRGLQLLFYSVGIGQISSEVPQNLSASRPQDRQFILSSKKLLLSDSGFYLCAWKKPGTGQPHGYTFGSGTRLTVV.

V usage is TRBV27 and J usage is TRBJ1-5; D might be TRBD1 (5 bases). The ends were cut back, 6 bases at V and 0 bases at J, with 15 bases in the middle. CDR1 and CDR2 from the germline V gene are MNHEY and SMNVEV (reference sequence). This CDR3 has 16 residues. The CDR3 DNA reads as TGTGCCAGCAGCCCCTTTTCAGGGTATAGCAATCAGCCCCAGCATTTT. It is translated as CASSPFSGYSNQPQHF.

This rearrangement joins TRBV28 to TRBJ1-4; TRBD1 might be the D (5 bases). CDR3 length: 12 residues. CDR1 MDHEN and CDR2 SYDVKM come from the germline V gene. V lost 3 bases, J lost 12 bases, and 11 bases lay in between. Here the CDR3 DNA reads TGTGCCAGCAGTTTGGGCAGGGTTCAACTGTTTTTT. Residues: CASSLGRVQLFF.

V usage is TRBV19 and J usage is TRBJ1-6; TRBD1 matches at 7 bases. The junction had 13 bases not matched to a gene; V was cut back by 7 bases and J by 7 bases. CDR1 and CDR2 (germline): LNHDA, SQIVND (reference sequence). This CDR3 region has 16 residues. CDR3 region: CASTRTGGSGNSPLHF. The DNA for the CDR3 is TGTGCCAGTACGAGGACAGGAGGGTCGGGGAATTCACCCCTCCACTTT.

This chain links TRBV7-3 with TRBJ1-2; 9 bases map to TRBD1. Germline V lookup: CDR1 SGHTA, CDR2 FQGTGA. CDR3 length: 14 amino acids. The trim removed 5 bases at V and 4 bases at J, leaving 5 bases unmatched. The CDR3 is CASSPGQGVYGYTF. The CDR3 DNA reads TGTGCCAGCAGCCCGGGACAGGGTGTCTATGGCTACACCTTC.

The rearrangement joins TRBV2 to TRBJ2-3; 8 bases agree with TRBD1. From germline, CDR1 is SNHLY and CDR2 FYNNEI. The trim removed 7 bases at V and 9 bases at J, leaving 12 bases unmatched. This CDR3 region has 14 residues. The CDR3 loop is CASKVGQGFLTQYF. CDR3 in DNA: TGTGCCAGCAAAGTAGGACAGGGCTTTTTAACGCAGTATTTT.

The rearrangement uses TRBV5-6 and TRBJ1-6; 9 bases match TRBD1. The germline V gene has CDR1 SGHDT and CDR2 YYEEEE. Germline trimming cut 4 bases from V and 10 bases from J; bases unmatched to any gene: 6. The CDR3 sequence is 14 residues long. The CDR3 sequence: CASSLDRGGSPLHF. Here the CDR3 DNA reads TGTGCCAGCAGCCTCGACAGGGGGGGGTCACCCCTCCACTTT. Drawing the rest from reference TRBV5-6 and TRBJ1-6, the complete variable domain is DAGVTQSPTHLIKTRGQQVTLRCSPKSGHDTVSWYQQALGQGPQFIFQYYEEEERQRGNFPDRFSGHQFPNYSSELNVNALLLGDSALYLCASSLDRGGSPLHFGNGTRLTVT.

This CDR3 is CASSVAGGNEQFF. The DNA for the CDR3 is TGTGCCAGCAGCGTAGCGGGGGGGAATGAGCAGTTCTTC. This chain connects TRBV9 to TRBJ2-1; TRBD2 agrees at 8 bases. The ends lost 0 bases at V and 7 bases at J; junction bases unmatched: 0. Germline CDR1 SGDLS, CDR2 YYNGEE. This CDR3 is built from 13 residues.

The chain uses TRBV3-1 (or the pseudogene TRBV3-2) and TRBJ1-2, with 11 bases identical to TRBD1. With V trimmed by 4 bases and J by 3 bases, 1 base remained unmatched. This CDR3 spans 14 amino acids. Looked up from germline, CDR1 is LGHDT and CDR2 is YNNKEL (reference sequence). This chain's CDR3 is CASSPGQGDYGYTF. CDR3 nucleotides: TGTGCCAGCAGCCCGGGACAGGGGGACTATGGCTACACCTTC.

V and J are TRBV28 and TRBJ1-2; TRBD1 agrees at 11 bases. CDR1 is MDHEN, CDR2 SYDVKM, per germline. This CDR3 contains 17 residues. With 3 bases clipped from V and 2 bases from J, the junction kept 8 bases outside the gene matches. Written as DNA, the CDR3 is TGTGCCAGCAGTTTTCGGACAGGGGGCGTTCGGAACTATGGCTACACCTTC. This translates into CASSFRTGGVRNYGYTF.

A single count supports this clone. The CDR3: CASSQSRPYSGNTIYF. As DNA, the CDR3 is TGTGCCAGCAGCCAATCGCGGCCGTACTCTGGAAACACCATATATTTT. The rearrangement uses TRBV16 and TRBJ1-3; D unclear. From germline, CDR1 is KGHSY and CDR2 FQNENV. The CDR3 runs 16 residues. V was cut by 0 bases and J by 0 bases, with 9 bases left in between.

This chain joins TRBV4-3 and TRBJ2-5; 8 bases are a match to TRBD1. From germline, CDR1 is LGHNA and CDR2 YSLEER. This CDR3 comprises 15 residues. Germline trimming cut 0 bases from V and 4 bases from J; bases unmatched to any gene: 4. This chain's CDR3 is CASSQDTQGAETQYF. In nucleotides, the CDR3 is TGCGCCAGCAGCCAAGATACCCAGGGGGCAGAGACCCAGTACTTC.

J is TRBJ1-1 and V is TRBV6-2 or TRBV6-3, with a tentative D call TRBD1 (5 bases). The V gene lost 0 bases and the J gene lost 1 base, with 9 bases spanning the gap. There are 15 residues in the CDR3. Germline V gives CDR1 MNHEY, CDR2 SVGEGT. This CDR3 reads CASSYSKGRNTEAFF. DNA for the CDR3: TGTGCCAGCAGTTACTCGAAGGGGCGGAACACTGAAGCTTTCTTT.

The table lists this clone with a few counts. The rearrangement uses TRBV6-2 or TRBV6-3 and TRBJ1-5; D is unresolved. Germline CDR1 MNHEY, CDR2 SVGEGT. V lost 0 bases, J lost 3 bases, and 9 bases lay in between. The CDR3 has 15 residues. In DNA form, the CDR3 reads TGTGCCAGCAGTTACTCTGGAGGGAACAATCAGCCCCAGCATTTT. It is translated as CASSYSGGNNQPQHF.

This clone was counted between two and nine times. The chain combines TRBV12-3 or TRBV12-4 with TRBJ1-2; D is unresolved. This CDR3 comprises 13 residues. Between the trimmed V and J ends, which lost 5 bases and 1 base, there was a span of 8 bases. The CDR3 spells CASSPQLNYGYTF. The DNA of the CDR3 is TGTGCCAGCAGTCCCCAACTTAACTATGGCTACACCTTC.